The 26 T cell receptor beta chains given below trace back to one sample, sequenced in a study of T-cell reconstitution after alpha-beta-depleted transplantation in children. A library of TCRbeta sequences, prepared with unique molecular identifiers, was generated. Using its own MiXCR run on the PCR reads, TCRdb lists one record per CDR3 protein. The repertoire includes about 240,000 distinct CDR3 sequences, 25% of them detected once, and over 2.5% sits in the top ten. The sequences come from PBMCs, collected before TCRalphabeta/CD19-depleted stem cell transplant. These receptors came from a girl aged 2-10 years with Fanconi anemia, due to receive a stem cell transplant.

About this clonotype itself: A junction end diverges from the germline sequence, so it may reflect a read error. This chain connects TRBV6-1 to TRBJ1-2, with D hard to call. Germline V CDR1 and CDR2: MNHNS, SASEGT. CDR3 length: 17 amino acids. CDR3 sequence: CAISEAVGVAESYGYTF. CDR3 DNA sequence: TGTGCCATCAGTGAAGCAGTGGGTGTAGCGGAGAGCTATGGCTACACCTTC.

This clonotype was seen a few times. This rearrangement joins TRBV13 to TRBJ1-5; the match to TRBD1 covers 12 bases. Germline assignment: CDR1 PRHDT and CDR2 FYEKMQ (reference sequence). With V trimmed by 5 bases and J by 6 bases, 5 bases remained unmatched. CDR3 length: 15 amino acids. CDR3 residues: CASSLGQGATQPQHF. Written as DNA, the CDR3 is TGTGCCAGCAGCCTGGGACAGGGGGCAACTCAGCCCCAGCATTTT.

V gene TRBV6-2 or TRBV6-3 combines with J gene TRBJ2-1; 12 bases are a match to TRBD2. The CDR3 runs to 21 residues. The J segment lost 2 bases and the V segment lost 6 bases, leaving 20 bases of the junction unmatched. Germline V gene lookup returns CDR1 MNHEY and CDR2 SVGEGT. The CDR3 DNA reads TGTGCCAGCAGGGGACAGGGTCGGCCTAGCGGGAGGGGGGGACCCTACAATGAGCAGTTCTTC. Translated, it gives CASRGQGRPSGRGGPYNEQFF.

The CDR3 reads CASSRDGSNQPQHF. CDR3 nucleotides: TGCGCCAGCAGCCGTGACGGTAGCAATCAGCCCCAGCATTTT. The J gene is TRBJ1-5, the V gene TRBV5-1, with D unresolved. The CDR3 extends over 14 amino acids. From germline, CDR1 is SGHRS and CDR2 YFSETQ. V lost 4 bases to trimming and J lost 0 bases, with 8 bases between them.

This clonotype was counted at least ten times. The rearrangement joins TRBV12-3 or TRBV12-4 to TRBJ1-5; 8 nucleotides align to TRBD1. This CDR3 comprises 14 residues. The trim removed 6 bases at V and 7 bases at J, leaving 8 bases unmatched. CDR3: CASSNRRGLQPQHF. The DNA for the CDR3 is TGTGCCAGCAGCAACCGCAGGGGGCTGCAGCCCCAGCATTTT.

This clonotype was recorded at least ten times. For the CDR3, the DNA is TGCAGTGCTAGAGATCCCCTAAGCACAGATACGCAGTATTTT. Amino acids: CSARDPLSTDTQYF. The chain links TRBV20-1 to TRBJ2-3; D is ambiguous. The CDR3 totals 14 residues. Trimming cost V 0 bases and J 0 bases, with 7 bases left between them. The V gene's germline CDR1 is DFQATT and CDR2 SNEGSKA (reference sequence).

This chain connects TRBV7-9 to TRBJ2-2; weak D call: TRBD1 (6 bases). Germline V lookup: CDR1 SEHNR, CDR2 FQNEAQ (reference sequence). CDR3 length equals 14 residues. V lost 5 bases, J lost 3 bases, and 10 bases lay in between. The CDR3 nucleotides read TGTGCCAGCAGCCCGACAGGAGACACCGGGGAGCTGTTTTTT. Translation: CASSPTGDTGELFF.

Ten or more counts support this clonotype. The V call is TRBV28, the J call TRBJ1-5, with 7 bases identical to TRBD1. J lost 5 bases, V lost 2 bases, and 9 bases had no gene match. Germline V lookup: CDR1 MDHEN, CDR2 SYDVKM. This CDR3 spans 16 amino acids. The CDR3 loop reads CASSLILGQGDQPQHF. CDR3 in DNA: TGTGCCAGCAGTTTAATTTTGGGTCAGGGGGATCAGCCCCAGCATTTT.

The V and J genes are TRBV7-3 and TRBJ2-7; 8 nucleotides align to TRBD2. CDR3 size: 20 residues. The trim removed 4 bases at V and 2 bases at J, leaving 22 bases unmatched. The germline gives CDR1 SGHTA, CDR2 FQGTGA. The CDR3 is CASSCRGLRRLAGSTYEQYF. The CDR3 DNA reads TGTGCCAGCAGCTGCAGGGGTCTTCGGAGGCTAGCGGGCTCCACCTACGAGCAGTACTTC. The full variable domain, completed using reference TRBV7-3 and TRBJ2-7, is GAGVSQTPSNKVTEKGKYVELRCDPISGHTALYWYRQSLGQGPEFLIYFQGTGAADDSGLPNDRFFAVRPEGSVSTLKIQRTERGDSAVYLCASSCRGLRRLAGSTYEQYFGPGTRLTVT.

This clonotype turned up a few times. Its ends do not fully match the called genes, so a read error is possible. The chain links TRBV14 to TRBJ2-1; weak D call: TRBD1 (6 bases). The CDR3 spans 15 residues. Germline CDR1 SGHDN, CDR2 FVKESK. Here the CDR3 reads CASSQADRYYNEQFF. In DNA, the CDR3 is TGTGCCAGTAGCCAAGCCGACAGGTACTACAATGAGCAGTTCTTC. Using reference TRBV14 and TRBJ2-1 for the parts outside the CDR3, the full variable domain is EAGVTQFPSHSVIEKGQTVTLRCDPISGHDNLYWYRRVMGKEIKFLLHFVKESKQDESGMPNNRFLAERTGGTYSTLKVQPAELEDSGVYFCASSQADRYYNEQFFGPGTRLTVL.

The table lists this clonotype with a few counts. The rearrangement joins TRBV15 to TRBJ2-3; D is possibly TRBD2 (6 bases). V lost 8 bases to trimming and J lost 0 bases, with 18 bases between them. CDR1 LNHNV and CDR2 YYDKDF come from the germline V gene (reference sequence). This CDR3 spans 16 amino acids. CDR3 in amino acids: CATGDVLALSTDTQYF. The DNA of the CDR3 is TGTGCCACCGGGGATGTGCTAGCGTTAAGCACAGATACGCAGTATTTT.

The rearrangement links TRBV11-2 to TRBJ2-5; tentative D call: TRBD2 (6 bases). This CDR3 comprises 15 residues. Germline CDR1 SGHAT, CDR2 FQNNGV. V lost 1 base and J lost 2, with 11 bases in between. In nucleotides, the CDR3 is TGTGCCAGCAGCTTAGTTCTCGGGGGACAAGAGACCCAGTACTTC. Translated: CASSLVLGGQETQYF.

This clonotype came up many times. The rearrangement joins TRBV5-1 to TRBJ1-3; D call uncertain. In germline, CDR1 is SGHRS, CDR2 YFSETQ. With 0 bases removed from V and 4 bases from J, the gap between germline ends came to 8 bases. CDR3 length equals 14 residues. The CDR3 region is CASSLGSTGNTIYF. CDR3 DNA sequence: TGCGCCAGCAGCTTGGGATCTACCGGAAACACCATATATTTT.

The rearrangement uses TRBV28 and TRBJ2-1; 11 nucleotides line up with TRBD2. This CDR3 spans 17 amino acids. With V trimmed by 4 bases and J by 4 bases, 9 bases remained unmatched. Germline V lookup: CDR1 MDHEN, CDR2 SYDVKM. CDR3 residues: CASSSLTSGIQYNEQFF. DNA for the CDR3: TGTGCCAGCAGTTCCCTGACTAGCGGGATTCAATACAATGAGCAGTTCTTC. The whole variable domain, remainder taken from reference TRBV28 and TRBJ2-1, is DVKVTQSSRYLVKRTGEKVFLECVQDMDHENMFWYRQDPGLGLRLIYFSYDVKMKEKGDIPEGYSVSREKKERFSLILESASTNQTSMYLCASSSLTSGIQYNEQFFGPGTRLTVL.

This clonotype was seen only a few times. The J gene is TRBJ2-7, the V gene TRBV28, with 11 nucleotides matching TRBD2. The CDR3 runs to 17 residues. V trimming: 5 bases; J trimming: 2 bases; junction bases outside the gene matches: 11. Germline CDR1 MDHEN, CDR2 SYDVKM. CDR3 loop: CASSRWGGLAETYEQYF. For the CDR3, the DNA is TGTGCCAGCAGTCGCTGGGGGGGACTAGCGGAGACCTACGAGCAGTACTTC.

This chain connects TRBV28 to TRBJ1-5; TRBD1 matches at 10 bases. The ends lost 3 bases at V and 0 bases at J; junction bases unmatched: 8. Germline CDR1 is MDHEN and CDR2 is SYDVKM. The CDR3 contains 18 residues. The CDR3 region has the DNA TGTGCCAGCAGTTTTCCAGGGACAGGGGTTTATAGCAATCAGCCCCAGCATTTT. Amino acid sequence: CASSFPGTGVYSNQPQHF.

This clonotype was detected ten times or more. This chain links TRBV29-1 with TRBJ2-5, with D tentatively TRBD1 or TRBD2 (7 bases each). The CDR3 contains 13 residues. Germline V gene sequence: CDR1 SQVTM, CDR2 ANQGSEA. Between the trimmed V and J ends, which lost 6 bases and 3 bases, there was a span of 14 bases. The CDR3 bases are TGCAGCGTGGTAAGCGGGACAGAAGAGACCCAGTACTTC. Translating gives CSVVSGTEETQYF. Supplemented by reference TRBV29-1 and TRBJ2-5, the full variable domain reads SAVISQKPSRDICQRGTSLTIQCQVDSQVTMMFWYRQQPGQSLTLIATANQGSEATYESGFVIDKFPISRPNLTFSTLTVSNMSPEDSSIYLCSVVSGTEETQYFGPGTRLLVL.

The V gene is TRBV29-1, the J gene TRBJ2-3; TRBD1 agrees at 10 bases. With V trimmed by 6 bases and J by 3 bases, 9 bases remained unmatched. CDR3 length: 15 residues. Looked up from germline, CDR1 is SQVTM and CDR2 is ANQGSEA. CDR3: CSVAVGQGKTDTQYF. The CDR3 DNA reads TGCAGCGTGGCCGTGGGACAGGGGAAAACAGATACGCAGTATTTT.

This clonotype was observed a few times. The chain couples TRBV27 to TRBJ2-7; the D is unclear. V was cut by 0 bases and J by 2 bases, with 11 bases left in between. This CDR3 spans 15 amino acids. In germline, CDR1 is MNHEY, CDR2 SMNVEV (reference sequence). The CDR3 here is CASSLSRAATYEQYF. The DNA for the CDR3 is TGTGCCAGCAGTTTATCCCGGGCCGCCACCTACGAGCAGTACTTC.

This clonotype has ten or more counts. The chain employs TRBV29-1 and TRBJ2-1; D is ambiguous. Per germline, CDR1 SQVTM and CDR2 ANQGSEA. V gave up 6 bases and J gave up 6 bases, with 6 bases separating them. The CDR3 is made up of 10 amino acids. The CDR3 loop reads CSVRGNEQFF. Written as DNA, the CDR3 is TGCAGCGTACGTGGCAATGAGCAGTTCTTC.

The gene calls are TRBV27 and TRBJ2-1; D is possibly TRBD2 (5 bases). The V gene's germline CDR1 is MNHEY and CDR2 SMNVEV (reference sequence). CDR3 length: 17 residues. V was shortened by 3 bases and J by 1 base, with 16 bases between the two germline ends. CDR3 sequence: CASSFLRVANSYNEQFF. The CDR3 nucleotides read TGTGCCAGCAGTTTCCTGCGGGTAGCGAATTCCTACAATGAGCAGTTCTTC.

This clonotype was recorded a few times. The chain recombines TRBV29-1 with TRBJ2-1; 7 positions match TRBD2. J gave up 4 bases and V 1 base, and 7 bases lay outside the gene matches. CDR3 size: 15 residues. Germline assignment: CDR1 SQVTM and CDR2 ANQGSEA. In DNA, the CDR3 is TGCAGCGTTGAAGGCAGACTAGCATTTTACAATGAGCAGTTCTTC. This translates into CSVEGRLAFYNEQFF.

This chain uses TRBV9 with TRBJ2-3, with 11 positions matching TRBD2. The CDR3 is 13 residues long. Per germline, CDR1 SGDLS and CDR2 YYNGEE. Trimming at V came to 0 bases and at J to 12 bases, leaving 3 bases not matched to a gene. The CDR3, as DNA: TGTGCCAGCAGCGTAGGACTAGCGGGGACACAGTATTTT. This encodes CASSVGLAGTQYF. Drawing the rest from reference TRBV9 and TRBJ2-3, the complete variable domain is DSGVTQTPKHLITATGQRVTLRCSPRSGDLSVYWYQQSLDQGLQFLIQYYNGEERAKGNILERFSAQQFPDLHSELNLSSLELGDSALYFCASSVGLAGTQYFGPGTRLTVL.

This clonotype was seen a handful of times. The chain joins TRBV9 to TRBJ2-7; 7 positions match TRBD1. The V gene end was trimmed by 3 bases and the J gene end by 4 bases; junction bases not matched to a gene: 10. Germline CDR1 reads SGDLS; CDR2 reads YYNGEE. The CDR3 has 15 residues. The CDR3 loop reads CASSAQGGATYEQYF. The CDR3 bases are TGTGCCAGCAGCGCACAAGGGGGCGCGACTTACGAGCAGTACTTC.

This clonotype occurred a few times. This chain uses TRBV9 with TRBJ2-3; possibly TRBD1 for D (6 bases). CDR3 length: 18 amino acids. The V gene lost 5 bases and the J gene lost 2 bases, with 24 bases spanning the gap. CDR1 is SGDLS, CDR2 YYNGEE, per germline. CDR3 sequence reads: CASSTSLSRGQDTDTQYF. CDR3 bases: TGTGCCAGCAGTACTAGTCTGTCCAGGGGACAAGACACAGATACGCAGTATTTT. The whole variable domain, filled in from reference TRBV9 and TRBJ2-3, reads DSGVTQTPKHLITATGQRVTLRCSPRSGDLSVYWYQQSLDQGLQFLIQYYNGEERAKGNILERFSAQQFPDLHSELNLSSLELGDSALYFCASSTSLSRGQDTDTQYFGPGTRLTVL.

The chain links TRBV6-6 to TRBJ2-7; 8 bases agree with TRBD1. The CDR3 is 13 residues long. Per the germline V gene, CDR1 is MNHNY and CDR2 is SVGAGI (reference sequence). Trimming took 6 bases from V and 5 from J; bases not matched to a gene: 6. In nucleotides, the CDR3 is TGTGCCAGCAGAAAGGACAGGGACCACGAGCAGTACTTC. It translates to CASRKDRDHEQYF.